What follows is one TCR beta chain and its context. Only a few counts were recorded for this clonotype. Its antigen target is currently unknown. No qualities accompany the bases; no much larger clone lies one base away. The library was produced with RACE. TCRdb names NextSeq 500 as the instrument used. Library preparation attached unique molecular identifiers to individual cDNA molecules for quantitative, reproducible TCR counting. Each blood RNA sample was used to sequence both TCR alpha and TCR beta chains. On the study's bioinformatics: The median number of TCRs per sample was over 95,000, ranging from roughly 23,224 to 700,000. The Decombinator software suite was used to annotate V, J and CDR3 in the TCR reads. For PS versus PT1 abundance plots, all samples were subsampled to the same number of TCRs (28,000). Expanded TCRs were defined as absent before sensitization and observed at least eight times at the 2-week time point. The public sequencing data were trimmed at Q25 with fastp and processed into clonotypes with MiXCR by TCRdb, which kept only in-frame beta chains. One record per CDR3 amino acid sequence lists the most common genes and DNA. TCRdb, not the original authors, processed these V and J calls. For this sample the table gives about 53,000 distinct CDR3 sequences, of which roughly 9.8% were detected only once. The top ten constitute 9.6% of the sample.

The entry originates in a study of human T cells and chemical hapten exposure (dated by TCRdb to the early 2020s). Describing the broader study: For sensitization, 2% DPC in acetone was applied to a roughly 2 cm by roughly 2 cm area of upper inner arm skin. The patient cohort, mostly female, included alopecia areata with under or over 50% scalp involvement, alopecia totalis and alopecia universalis. The study tracked peripheral blood TCR repertoire changes in vivo during primary and secondary sensitization to the hapten diphenylcyclopropenone (DPC) in alopecia patients. Patch testing on the upper back used Finn chambers containing 0.01% DPC, with scoring done after 6 days according to International Contact Dermatitis Research Group standards. Libraries were combined into a pool for sequencing, and differences in TCR yield between samples came mainly from small differences in library volumes within the pool. Patients additionally received weekly therapeutic DPC doses to the scalp throughout the approximately 24-week study period. Blood samples were taken from patients before sensitization (week 0) and at 2, 6 and about 24 weeks after DPC sensitization. Blood for TCR sequencing was provided by twenty-nine alopecia patients at one to four time points (pre-sensitization, 2, 6 and 24 weeks).

CDR1 and CDR2, per the germline V gene (reference sequence), are MNHNY and SVGAGI. V and J lose 5 bases and 5 bases, and a span of 6 bases separates them. The CDR3 runs 11 residues from the cysteine to the phenylalanine. Left in the record is the CDR3 DNA by itself, 33 bases read in frame from the first base. Beyond this particular receptor, the publication reports: Expanded TCRs formed significantly more large CDR3 similarity clusters than pre-sensitization or healthy control sets, consistent with antigen-driven responses. Repeated subsampling changed both the strength of the expansion versus patch-test correlation and the threshold at which that correlation became significant. Patch test score was positively correlated with the number of PT1 expanded TCRs, with significance at thresholds 8, 16 and 32 but not at 4. Because every patient had alopecia, a presumed autoimmune disease, the patients' immune response might differ from that of healthy individuals. DPC sensitization did not change how many TCRs were above 1 in 1000 frequency, and no evidence was found of alterations in global repertoire structure.

The meaning of the sample's time point label: pre-sensitization, week 0. The sample's treatment or condition label, in plain terms: therapeutic diphenylcyclopropenone sensitization with weekly scalp DPC. At every patch-test visit, the blood draw took place before the patch test was put on. Patients were considered eligible if aged 18 to 70, diagnosed with alopecia and deemed suitable for DPC therapy, and patients were excluded if pregnant. Unfractionated whole blood was collected in Tempus Blood RNA tubes, and total RNA was extracted from that blood. Material: whole blood, obtained in connection with sensitization to the hapten diphenylcyclopropenone (DPC). The clonotype comes from a man aged 40-49 years with alopecia areata. Some clones in this sample may be carry-over from other donors' samples. The chain is assembled from TRBV6-6 and TRBJ2-5; there is no confident call for the D gene. DNA sequence: TGTGCCAGCAGTCTGATTGAGACCCAGTACTTC. Translated, this gives CASSLIETQYF.